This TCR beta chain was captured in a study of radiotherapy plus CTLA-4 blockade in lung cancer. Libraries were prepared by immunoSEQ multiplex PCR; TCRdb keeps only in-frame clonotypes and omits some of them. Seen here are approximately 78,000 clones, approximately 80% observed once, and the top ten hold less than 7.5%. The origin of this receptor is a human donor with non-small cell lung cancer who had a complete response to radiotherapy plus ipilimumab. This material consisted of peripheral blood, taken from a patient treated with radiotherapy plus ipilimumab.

For the CDR3, the DNA is TGCGCCAGCAGCCAAGTAGGACAGGAGATTGATGGCTACACCTTC. Encoded protein: CASSQVGQEIDGYTF. This chain connects TRBV4-1 to TRBJ1-2; 7 bases fit TRBD1. This CDR3 contains 15 residues. J was trimmed by 6 bases and V by 1 base; bases with no gene match: 8. CDR1 is MGHRA and CDR2 is YSYEKL in the germline V gene.